Each of the 16 T cell receptor beta chains below was sequenced from the same sample in a study of cytomegalovirus exposure and HLA in healthy donors. In the PCR, 60 Vbeta and 13 Jbeta primers were used. The data were produced by immunoSEQ multiplex PCR, yet TCRdb's version contains in-frame clones alone and is incomplete. This table has 150,000 to 200,000 clones, 77% appearing once. The sample taken for sequencing was PBMCs. Source of these receptors: a woman in her twenties or thirties in good health and CMV-seropositive.

This chain connects TRBV27 to TRBJ1-2, with 10 positions matching TRBD1. The CDR3 loop spans 15 amino acids. Germline V gene lookup returns CDR1 MNHEY and CDR2 SMNVEV (reference sequence). V shed 5 bases and J 4 bases; nucleotides not matched to a gene: 7. The DNA of the CDR3 is TGTGCCAGCAGTCCCGACAGGGGGCGCATCTATGGCTACACCTTC. Translated, it gives CASSPDRGRIYGYTF.

This chain links TRBV6-1 with TRBJ2-2; 9 bases fit TRBD2. V was clipped by 8 bases and J by 2 bases; unmatched bases: 6. The CDR3 runs to 15 residues. From germline, CDR1 is MNHNS and CDR2 SASEGT. CDR3 in DNA: TGTGCCAGCCTACCGGGACTAGCAAACACCGGGGAGCTGTTTTTT. Its translation: CASLPGLANTGELFF.

This chain uses TRBV27 with TRBJ1-2; 7 bases agree with TRBD1. Germline loops: CDR1 MNHEY, CDR2 SMNVEV (reference sequence). The CDR3 consists of 14 residues. Trimming took 7 bases from V and 6 from J; bases not matched to a gene: 11. The CDR3 here is CASNPGTARDGYTF. CDR3 DNA: TGTGCCAGCAATCCGGGGACAGCCAGAGATGGCTACACCTTC.

The J gene is TRBJ2-1, the V gene TRBV4-1, with D perhaps matching TRBD1 (6 bases). Germline V gene data show CDR1 as MGHRA and CDR2 as YSYEKL. V was trimmed by 1 base and J by 3 bases, leaving 10 bases between them. The CDR3 spans 15 residues. The CDR3 sequence: CASSQAWDNYNEQFF. The CDR3, as DNA: TGCGCCAGCAGCCAAGCGTGGGACAACTACAATGAGCAGTTCTTC.

The chain employs TRBV29-1 and TRBJ2-5, with 10 nucleotides matching TRBD2. Germline assignment: CDR1 SQVTM and CDR2 ANQGSEA. V lost 5 bases and J lost 0; bases outside the gene matches: 9. CDR3 length: 16 residues. The CDR3 DNA is TGCAGCGTTTCTAGCGGGAGTCTAGTTTACCAAGAGACCCAGTACTTC. Translation gives CSVSSGSLVYQETQYF.

V and J are TRBV27 and TRBJ2-4, with D possibly matching TRBD2 (7 bases). The V gene's germline CDR1 is MNHEY and CDR2 SMNVEV (reference sequence). With 3 bases removed from V and 8 bases from J, the gap between germline ends came to 11 bases. This CDR3 is 13 amino acids long. CDR3 region: CASSFREGDIQYF. The CDR3 coding sequence is TGTGCCAGCAGTTTCAGGGAGGGGGACATTCAGTACTTC.

This clone was detected only a few times. Here the CDR3 reads CASRGGQGQPQHF. CDR3 in DNA: TGTGCCAGCAGGGGGGGGCAGGGTCAGCCCCAGCATTTT. This chain uses TRBV2 with TRBJ1-5; possible D gene TRBD1, 6 bases. Trimming took 6 bases from V and 6 from J, leaving 12 bases between them. The CDR3 extends over 13 amino acids. From germline, CDR1 is SNHLY and CDR2 FYNNEI. The complete variable domain, with remaining parts taken from reference TRBV2 and TRBJ1-5, reads EPEVTQTPSHQVTQMGQEVILRCVPISNHLYFYWYRQILGQKVEFLVSFYNNEISEKSEIFDDQFSVERPDGSNFTLKIRSTKLEDSAMYFCASRGGQGQPQHFGDGTRLSIL.

The rearrangement joins TRBV5-1 to TRBJ2-1; the match to TRBD2 covers 8 bases. Germline lookup yields CDR1 SGHRS and CDR2 YFSETQ. CDR3 length: 16 residues. The J segment lost 1 base and the V segment lost 4 bases, leaving 7 bases of the junction unmatched. The CDR3 here is CASSDSSGRSYNEQFF. CDR3 DNA sequence: TGCGCCAGCAGCGACTCTAGCGGGCGTTCCTACAATGAGCAGTTCTTC.

This clone was picked up one time. The CDR3 spells CASRGPGEETQYF. CDR3 DNA: TGTGCCAGTAGGGGCCCAGGGGAAGAGACCCAGTACTTC. This chain links TRBV6-1 with TRBJ2-5; a possible D gene is TRBD1 (6 bases). Trimming shortened V by 9 bases and J by 3 bases, and 14 bases separated the two germline ends. The CDR3 length is 13 residues. The V gene's germline CDR1 is MNHNS and CDR2 SASEGT.

V is TRBV6-1 and J is TRBJ1-1, with 10 bases lining up with TRBD1. Germline V gives CDR1 MNHNS, CDR2 SASEGT. Trimming removed 6 bases from V and 5 bases from J; junction bases left unmatched: 3. There are 13 residues in the CDR3. Here the CDR3 reads CASSWTGGTEAFF. DNA of the CDR3: TGTGCCAGCAGCTGGACAGGGGGAACTGAAGCTTTCTTT.

This chain connects TRBV6-5 to TRBJ1-2; 8 bases line up with TRBD1. Germline loops: CDR1 MNHEY, CDR2 SVGAGI. After removal of 6 bases from V and 8 bases from J, the junction contained 8 bases not matched to a gene. This CDR3 region has 13 residues. CDR3 sequence: CASSRGQAEGYTF. CDR3 nucleotides: TGTGCCAGCAGCAGGGGACAGGCCGAAGGCTACACCTTC.

The J gene is TRBJ2-3, the V gene TRBV27; TRBD2 matches at 9 bases. The V segment lost 4 bases and the J segment 3 bases; nucleotides outside the gene matches: 5. The germline gives CDR1 MNHEY, CDR2 SMNVEV (reference sequence). The CDR3 is made up of 15 amino acids. The CDR3 sequence: CASSYRLAGTDTQYF. Here the CDR3 DNA reads TGTGCCAGCAGTTATCGGCTAGCGGGGACAGATACGCAGTATTTT.

In its sample, this clone was seen a few times. The gene calls are TRBV19 and TRBJ2-1; 7 bases are a match to TRBD1. This CDR3 contains 14 residues. Unmatched junction bases numbered 11, after V lost 7 bases and J lost 8 bases. CDR1 LNHDA and CDR2 SQIVND come from the germline V gene (reference sequence). The CDR3, as DNA: TGTGCCAGTAATACCTACAGGGGTAGGGATGAGCAGTTCTTC. Amino acid sequence: CASNTYRGRDEQFF. Full variable domain (missing parts from reference TRBV19 and TRBJ2-1): DGGITQSPKYLFRKEGQNVTLSCEQNLNHDAMYWYRQDPGQGLRLIYYSQIVNDFQKGDIAEGYSVSREKKESFPLTVTSAQKNPTAFYLCASNTYRGRDEQFFGPGTRLTVL.

This sequence joins TRBV7-2 and TRBJ1-2; TRBD1 matches at 7 bases. The germline CDR1 and CDR2 sequences are SGHTA and FQGNSA. This CDR3 is 12 amino acids long. The trim removed 4 bases at V and 12 bases at J, leaving 8 bases unmatched. The CDR3, as DNA: TGTGCCAGCAGCTCGTACCGGGACAGAGACACCTTC. This codes for CASSSYRDRDTF.

The gene calls are TRBV4-1 and TRBJ1-4, with 9 bases identical to TRBD1. Germline V lookup: CDR1 MGHRA, CDR2 YSYEKL. CDR3 length equals 14 residues. Unmatched junction bases numbered 3, after V lost 4 bases and J lost 6 bases. CDR3 sequence reads: CASSLDRGYEKLFF. The CDR3 bases are TGCGCCAGCAGCCTGGACAGGGGTTATGAAAAACTGTTTTTT.

This clone was found a few times. The chain links TRBV29-1 to TRBJ2-3, with D perhaps matching TRBD1 (5 bases). V lost 4 bases and J lost 3, with 17 bases in between. The germline CDR1 and CDR2 sequences are SQVTM and ANQGSEA. CDR3 length: 15 amino acids. The chain's CDR3 is CSVGWGLGRTDTQYF. In DNA, the CDR3 is TGCAGCGTTGGTTGGGGCCTCGGAAGGACAGATACGCAGTATTTT.